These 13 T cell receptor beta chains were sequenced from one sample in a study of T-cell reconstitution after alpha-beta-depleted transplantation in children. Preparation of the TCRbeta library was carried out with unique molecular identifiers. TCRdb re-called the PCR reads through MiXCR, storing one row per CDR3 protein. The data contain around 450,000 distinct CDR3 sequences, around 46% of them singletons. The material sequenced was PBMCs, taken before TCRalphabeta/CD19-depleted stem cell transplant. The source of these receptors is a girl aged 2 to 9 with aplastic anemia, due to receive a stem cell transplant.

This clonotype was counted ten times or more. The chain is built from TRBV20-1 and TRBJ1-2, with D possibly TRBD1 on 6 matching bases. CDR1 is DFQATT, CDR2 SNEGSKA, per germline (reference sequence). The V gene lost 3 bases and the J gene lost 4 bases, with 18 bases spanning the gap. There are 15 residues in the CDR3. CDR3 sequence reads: CSARDETGDPYGYTF. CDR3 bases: TGCAGTGCTAGGGATGAGACAGGAGATCCCTATGGCTACACCTTC.

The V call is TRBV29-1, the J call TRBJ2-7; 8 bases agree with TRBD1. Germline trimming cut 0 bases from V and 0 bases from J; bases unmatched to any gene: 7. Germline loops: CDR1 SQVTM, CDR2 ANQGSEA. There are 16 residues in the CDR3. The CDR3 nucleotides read TGCAGCGTTGAAGATAAGAGGGGACAGGTCTCCTACGAGCAGTACTTC. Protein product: CSVEDKRGQVSYEQYF.

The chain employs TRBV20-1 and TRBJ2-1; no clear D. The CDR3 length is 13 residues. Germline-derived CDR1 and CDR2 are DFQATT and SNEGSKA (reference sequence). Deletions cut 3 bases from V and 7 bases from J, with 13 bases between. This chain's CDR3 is CSASMSVGNEQFF. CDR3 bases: TGCAGTGCTAGTATGAGCGTGGGGAATGAGCAGTTCTTC.

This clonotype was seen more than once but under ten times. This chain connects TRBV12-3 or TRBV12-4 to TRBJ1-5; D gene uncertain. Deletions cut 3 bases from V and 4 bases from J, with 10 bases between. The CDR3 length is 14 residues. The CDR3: CASSFRRLNQPQHF. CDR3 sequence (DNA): TGTGCCAGCAGTTTTAGACGGTTAAATCAGCCCCAGCATTTT.

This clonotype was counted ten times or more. The CDR3 loop is CSAWNNEQFF. The CDR3 DNA sequence: TGCAGTGCTTGGAACAATGAGCAGTTCTTC. V is TRBV20-1 and J is TRBJ2-1; D remains ambiguous. The ends were cut back, 5 bases at V and 5 bases at J, with 4 bases in the middle. Per the germline V gene, CDR1 is DFQATT and CDR2 is SNEGSKA (reference sequence). The CDR3 consists of 10 residues.

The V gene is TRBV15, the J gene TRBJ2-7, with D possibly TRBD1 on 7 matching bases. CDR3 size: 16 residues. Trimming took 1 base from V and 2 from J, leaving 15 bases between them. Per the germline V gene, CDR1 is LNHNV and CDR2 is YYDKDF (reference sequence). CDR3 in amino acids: CATSRVVAGGTYEQYF. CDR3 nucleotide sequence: TGTGCCACCAGCAGAGTTGTGGCAGGGGGGACCTACGAGCAGTACTTC. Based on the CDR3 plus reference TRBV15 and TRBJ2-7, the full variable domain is DAMVIQNPRYQVTQFGKPVTLSCSQTLNHNVMYWYQQKSSQAPKLLFHYYDKDFNNEADTPDNFQSRRPNTSFCFLDIRSPGLGDTAMYLCATSRVVAGGTYEQYFGPGTRLTVT.

CDR3 nucleotides: TGTGCCAGCAGTCGCAGGGCGGGGACCCAGTACTTC. As protein: CASSRRAGTQYF. V usage is TRBV25-1 and J usage is TRBJ2-5, with D possibly being TRBD1 or TRBD2 (5 bases each). Trimming stripped 5 bases from V and 7 bases from J, with 11 bases between. Looked up from germline, CDR1 is MGHDK and CDR2 is SYGVNS. The CDR3 extends over 12 amino acids.

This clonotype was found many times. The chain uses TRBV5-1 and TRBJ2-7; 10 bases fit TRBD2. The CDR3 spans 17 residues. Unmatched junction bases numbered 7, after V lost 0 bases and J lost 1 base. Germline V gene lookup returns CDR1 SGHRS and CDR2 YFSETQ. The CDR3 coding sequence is TGCGCCAGCAGCTTGGACACCGGGACTAGCGTTTCCTACGAGCAGTACTTC. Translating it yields CASSLDTGTSVSYEQYF.

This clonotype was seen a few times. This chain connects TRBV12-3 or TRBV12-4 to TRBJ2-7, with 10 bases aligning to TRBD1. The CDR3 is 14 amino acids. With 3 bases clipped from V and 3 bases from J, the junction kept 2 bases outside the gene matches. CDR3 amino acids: CASSFGDRGYEQYF. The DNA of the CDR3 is TGTGCCAGCAGTTTTGGGGACAGGGGCTACGAGCAGTACTTC.

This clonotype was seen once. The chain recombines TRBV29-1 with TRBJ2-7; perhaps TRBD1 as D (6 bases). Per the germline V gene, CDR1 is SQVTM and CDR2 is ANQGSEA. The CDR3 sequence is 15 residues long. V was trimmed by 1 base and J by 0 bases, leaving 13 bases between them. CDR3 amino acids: CSVEVRDTSSYEQYF. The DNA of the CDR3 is TGCAGCGTTGAAGTTAGGGACACGAGCTCCTACGAGCAGTACTTC.

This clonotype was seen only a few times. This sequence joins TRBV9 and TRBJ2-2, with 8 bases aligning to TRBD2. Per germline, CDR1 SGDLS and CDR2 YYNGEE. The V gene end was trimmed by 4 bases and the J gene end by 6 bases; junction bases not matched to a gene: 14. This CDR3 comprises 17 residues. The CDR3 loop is CASSTSGGGRPPGELFF. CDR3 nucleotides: TGTGCCAGCAGCACAAGCGGTGGCGGGAGGCCCCCCGGGGAGCTGTTTTTT.

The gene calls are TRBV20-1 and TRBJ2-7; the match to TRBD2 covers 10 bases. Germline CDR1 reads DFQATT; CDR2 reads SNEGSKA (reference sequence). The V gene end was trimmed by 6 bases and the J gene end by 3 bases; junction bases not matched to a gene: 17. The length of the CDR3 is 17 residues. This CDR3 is CSASGTSALGVYYEQYF. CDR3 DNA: TGCAGTGCCTCCGGGACTAGCGCCCTTGGAGTTTACTACGAGCAGTACTTC.

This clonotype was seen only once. CDR3 nucleotides: TGTGCCAGCAGTCCCCGGACAATTAACAATGAGCAGTTCTTC. As protein: CASSPRTINNEQFF. V usage is TRBV6-1 and J usage is TRBJ2-1; TRBD1 is a possible D gene (5 bases). V was cut by 5 bases and J by 5 bases, with 13 bases left in between. Germline assignment: CDR1 MNHNS and CDR2 SASEGT. The CDR3 consists of 14 residues.